This section outlines one T cell receptor (beta chain) sequence together with its context. Its antigen remains unknown. The data stem from a study of T cell responses to AZD1222 COVID-19 vaccine. Study-level findings and limits: Within unmutated variant regions lay the reported targets of nearly half of spike-specific TCRs.

The V gene's germline CDR1 is SQVTM and CDR2 ANQGSEA. The CDR3 totals 14 residues. V lost 4 bases, J lost 9 bases, and 19 bases lay in between. Clones were sequenced by immunoSEQ multiplex PCR, and TCRdb holds only the in-frame ones, with some missing. The table records some 150,000 clones, 87% of them present only once. Investigators merged groups given second doses at roughly 4 or roughly 12 weeks. The sequenced sample was peripheral blood, obtained 28 days after the second AZD1222 dose. This clonotype was sampled from an adult who received the AZD1222 COVID-19 vaccine. The rearrangement joins TRBV29-1 to TRBJ2-1; D tentatively reads TRBD1 or TRBD2 (5 bases each). CDR3 loop: CSVGTGTLGREQFF. The CDR3 coding sequence is TGCAGCGTTGGGACCGGGACCTTAGGCCGTGAGCAGTTCTTC.